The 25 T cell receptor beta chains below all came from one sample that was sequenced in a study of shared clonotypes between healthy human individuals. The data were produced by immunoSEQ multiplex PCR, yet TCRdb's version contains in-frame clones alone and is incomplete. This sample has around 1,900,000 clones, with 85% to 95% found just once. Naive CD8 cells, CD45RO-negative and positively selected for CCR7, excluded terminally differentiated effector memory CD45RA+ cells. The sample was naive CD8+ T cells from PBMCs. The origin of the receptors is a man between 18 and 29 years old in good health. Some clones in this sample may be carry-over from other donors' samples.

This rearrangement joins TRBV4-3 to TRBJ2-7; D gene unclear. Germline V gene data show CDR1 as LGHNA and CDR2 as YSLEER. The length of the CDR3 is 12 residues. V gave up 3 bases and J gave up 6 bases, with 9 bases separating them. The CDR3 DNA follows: TGCGCCAGCAGCCACCGACTCGGCGAGCAGTACTTC. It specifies CASSHRLGEQYF.

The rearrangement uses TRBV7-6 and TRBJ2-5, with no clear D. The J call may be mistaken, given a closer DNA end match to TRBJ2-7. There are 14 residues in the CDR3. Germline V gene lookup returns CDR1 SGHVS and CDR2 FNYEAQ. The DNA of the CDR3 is TGTGCCAGCAGCTTAGATCGGCGGAACTACGAGCAGTACTTC. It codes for CASSLDRRNYEQYF.

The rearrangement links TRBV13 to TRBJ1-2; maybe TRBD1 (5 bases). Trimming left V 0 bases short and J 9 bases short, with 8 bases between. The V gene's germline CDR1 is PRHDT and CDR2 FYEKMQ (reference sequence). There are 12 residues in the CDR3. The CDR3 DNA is TGTGCCAGCAGCTTAGGGACAGAGAGCTACACCTTC. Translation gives CASSLGTESYTF.

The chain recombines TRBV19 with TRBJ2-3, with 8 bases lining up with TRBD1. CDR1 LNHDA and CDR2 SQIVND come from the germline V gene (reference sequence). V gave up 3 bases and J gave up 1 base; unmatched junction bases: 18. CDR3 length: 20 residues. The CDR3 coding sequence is TGTGCCAGTAGTATCAACTTCGCAGGGGGCCGAGGCCCAGGCACAGATACGCAGTATTTT. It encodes CASSINFAGGRGPGTDTQYF. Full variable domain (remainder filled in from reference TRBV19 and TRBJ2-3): DGGITQSPKYLFRKEGQNVTLSCEQNLNHDAMYWYRQDPGQGLRLIYYSQIVNDFQKGDIAEGYSVSREKKESFPLTVTSAQKNPTAFYLCASSINFAGGRGPGTDTQYFGPGTRLTVL.

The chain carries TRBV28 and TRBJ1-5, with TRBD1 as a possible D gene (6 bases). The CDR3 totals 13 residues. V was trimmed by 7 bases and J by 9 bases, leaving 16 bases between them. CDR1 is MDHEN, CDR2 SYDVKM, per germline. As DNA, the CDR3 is TGTGCCAGCACTCGGAATGGGGGCTGGCCCCAGCATTTT. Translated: CASTRNGGWPQHF. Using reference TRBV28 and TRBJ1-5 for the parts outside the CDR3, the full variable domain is DVKVTQSSRYLVKRTGEKVFLECVQDMDHENMFWYRQDPGLGLRLIYFSYDVKMKEKGDIPEGYSVSREKKERFSLILESASTNQTSMYLCASTRNGGWPQHFGDGTRLSIL.

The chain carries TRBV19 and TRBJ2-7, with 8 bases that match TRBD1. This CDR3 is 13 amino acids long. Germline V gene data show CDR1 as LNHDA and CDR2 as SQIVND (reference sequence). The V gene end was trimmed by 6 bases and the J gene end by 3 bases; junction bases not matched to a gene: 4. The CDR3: CASRPGQDYEQYF. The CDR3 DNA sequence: TGTGCCAGTAGACCGGGACAGGACTACGAGCAGTACTTC. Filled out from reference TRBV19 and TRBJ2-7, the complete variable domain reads DGGITQSPKYLFRKEGQNVTLSCEQNLNHDAMYWYRQDPGQGLRLIYYSQIVNDFQKGDIAEGYSVSREKKESFPLTVTSAQKNPTAFYLCASRPGQDYEQYFGPGTRLTVT.

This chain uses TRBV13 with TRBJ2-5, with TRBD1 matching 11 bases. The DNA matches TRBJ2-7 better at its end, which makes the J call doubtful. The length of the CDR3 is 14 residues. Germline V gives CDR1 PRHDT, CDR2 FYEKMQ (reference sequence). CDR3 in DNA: TGTGCCAGCAGCTCTTGGACAGGGGGCAACGAGCAGTACTTC. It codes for CASSSWTGGNEQYF.

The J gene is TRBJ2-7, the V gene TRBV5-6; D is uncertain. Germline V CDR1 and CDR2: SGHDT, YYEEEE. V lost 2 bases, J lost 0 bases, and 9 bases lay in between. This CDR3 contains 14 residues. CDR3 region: CASSFGVVSYEQYF. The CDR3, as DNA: TGTGCCAGCAGCTTTGGGGTTGTCTCCTACGAGCAGTACTTC.

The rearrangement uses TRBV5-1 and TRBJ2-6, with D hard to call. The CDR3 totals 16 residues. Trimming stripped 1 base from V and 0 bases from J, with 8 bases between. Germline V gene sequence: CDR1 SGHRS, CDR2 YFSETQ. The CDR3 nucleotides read TGCGCCAGCAGCTTGACTGAATTCTCTGGGGCCAACGTCCTGACTTTC. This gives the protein CASSLTEFSGANVLTF. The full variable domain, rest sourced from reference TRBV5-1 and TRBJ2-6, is KAGVTQTPRYLIKTRGQQVTLSCSPISGHRSVSWYQQTPGQGLQFLFEYFSETQRNKGNFPGRFSGRQFSNSRSEMNVSTLELGDSALYLCASSLTEFSGANVLTFGAGSRLTVL.

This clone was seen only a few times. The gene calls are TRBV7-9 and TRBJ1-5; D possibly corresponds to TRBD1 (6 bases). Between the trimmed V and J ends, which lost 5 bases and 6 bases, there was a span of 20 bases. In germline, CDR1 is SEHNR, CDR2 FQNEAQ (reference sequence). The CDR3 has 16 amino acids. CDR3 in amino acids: CASSPPSKGDFQPQHF. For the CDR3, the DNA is TGTGCCAGCAGCCCTCCCTCCAAGGGGGATTTTCAGCCCCAGCATTTT.

The CDR3 region has the DNA TGTGCCAGCAGTTACAGGGCTGGGAACACTGAAGCTTTCTTT. Its translation is CASSYRAGNTEAFF. The genes are TRBV28 and TRBJ1-1; D may be TRBD1 (6 bases). Germline lookup yields CDR1 MDHEN and CDR2 SYDVKM. The CDR3 totals 14 residues. Trimming pared 4 bases from V and 1 base from J, leaving 10 bases between.

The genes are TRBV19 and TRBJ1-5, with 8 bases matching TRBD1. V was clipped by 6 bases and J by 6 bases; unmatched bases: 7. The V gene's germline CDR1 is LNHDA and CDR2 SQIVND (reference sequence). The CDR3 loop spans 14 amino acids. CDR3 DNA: TGTGCCAGTAGCCCACGGACAGGGATTCAGCCCCAGCATTTT. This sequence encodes CASSPRTGIQPQHF.

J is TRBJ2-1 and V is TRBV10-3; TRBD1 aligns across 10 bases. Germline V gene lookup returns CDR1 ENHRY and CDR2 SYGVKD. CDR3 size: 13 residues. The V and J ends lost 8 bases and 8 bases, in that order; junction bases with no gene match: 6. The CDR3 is CAIRDRGAHEQFF. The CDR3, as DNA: TGTGCCATCCGGGACAGGGGTGCCCATGAGCAGTTCTTC.

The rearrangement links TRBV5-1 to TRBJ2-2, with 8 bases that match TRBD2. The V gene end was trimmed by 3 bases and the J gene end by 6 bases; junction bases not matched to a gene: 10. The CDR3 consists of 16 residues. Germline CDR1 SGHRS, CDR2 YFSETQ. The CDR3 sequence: CASSSERESLAGELFF. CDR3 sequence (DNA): TGCGCCAGCAGCTCCGAGCGGGAGTCTTTAGCCGGGGAGCTGTTTTTT.

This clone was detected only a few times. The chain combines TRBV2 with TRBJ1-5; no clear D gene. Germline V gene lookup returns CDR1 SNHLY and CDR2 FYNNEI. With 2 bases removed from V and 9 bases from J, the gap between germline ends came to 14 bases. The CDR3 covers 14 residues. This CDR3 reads CASSEFQNSGPQHF. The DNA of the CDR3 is TGTGCCAGCAGTGAATTCCAGAACTCAGGGCCCCAGCATTTT. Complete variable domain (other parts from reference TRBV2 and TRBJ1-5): EPEVTQTPSHQVTQMGQEVILRCVPISNHLYFYWYRQILGQKVEFLVSFYNNEISEKSEIFDDQFSVERPDGSNFTLKIRSTKLEDSAMYFCASSEFQNSGPQHFGDGTRLSIL.

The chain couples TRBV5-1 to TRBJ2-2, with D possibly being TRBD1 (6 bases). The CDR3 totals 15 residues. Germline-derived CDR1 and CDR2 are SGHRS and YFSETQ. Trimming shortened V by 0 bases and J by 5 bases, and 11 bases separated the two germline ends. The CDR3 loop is CASSLAQGFTGELFF. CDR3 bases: TGCGCCAGCAGCTTGGCACAGGGATTTACCGGGGAGCTGTTTTTT.

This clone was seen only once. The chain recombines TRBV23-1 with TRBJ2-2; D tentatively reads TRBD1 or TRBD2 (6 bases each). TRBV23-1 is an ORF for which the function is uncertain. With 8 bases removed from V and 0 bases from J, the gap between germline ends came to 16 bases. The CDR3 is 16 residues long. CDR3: CASGQGRFANTGELFF. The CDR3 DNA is TGCGCCAGCGGCCAGGGGAGGTTCGCGAACACCGGGGAGCTGTTTTTT.

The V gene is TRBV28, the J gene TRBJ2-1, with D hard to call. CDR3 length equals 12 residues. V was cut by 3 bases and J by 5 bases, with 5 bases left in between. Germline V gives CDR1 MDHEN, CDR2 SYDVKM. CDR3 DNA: TGTGCCAGCAGTTTCGGCCACAATGAGCAGTTCTTC. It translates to CASSFGHNEQFF.

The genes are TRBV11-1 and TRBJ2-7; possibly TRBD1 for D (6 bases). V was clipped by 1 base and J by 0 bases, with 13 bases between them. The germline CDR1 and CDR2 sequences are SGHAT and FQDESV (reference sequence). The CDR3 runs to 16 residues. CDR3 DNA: TGTGCCAGCAGCTTAGGGGACATCGTGAGCTCCTACGAGCAGTACTTC. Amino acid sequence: CASSLGDIVSSYEQYF.

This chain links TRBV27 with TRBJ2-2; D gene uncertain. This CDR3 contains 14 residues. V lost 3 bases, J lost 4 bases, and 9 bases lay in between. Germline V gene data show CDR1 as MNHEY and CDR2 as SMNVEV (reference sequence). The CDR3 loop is CASSFGYSTGELFF. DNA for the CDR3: TGTGCCAGCAGTTTCGGGTATAGCACCGGGGAGCTGTTTTTT.

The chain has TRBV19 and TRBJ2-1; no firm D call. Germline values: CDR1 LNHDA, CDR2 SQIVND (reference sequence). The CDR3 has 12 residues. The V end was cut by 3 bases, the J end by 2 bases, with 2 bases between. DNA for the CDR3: TGTGCCAGTAGTATGGCCTACAATGAGCAGTTCTTC. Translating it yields CASSMAYNEQFF.

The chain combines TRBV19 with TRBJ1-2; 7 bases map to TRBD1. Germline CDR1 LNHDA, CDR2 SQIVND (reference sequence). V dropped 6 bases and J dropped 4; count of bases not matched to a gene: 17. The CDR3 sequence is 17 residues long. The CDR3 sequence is CASRGIRGREYGYGYTF. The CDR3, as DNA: TGTGCCAGTAGGGGTATAAGGGGGCGCGAGTACGGCTATGGCTACACCTTC.

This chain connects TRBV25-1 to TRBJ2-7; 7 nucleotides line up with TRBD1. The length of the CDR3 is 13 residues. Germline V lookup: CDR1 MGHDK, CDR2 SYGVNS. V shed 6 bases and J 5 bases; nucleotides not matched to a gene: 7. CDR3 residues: CASSNTGVHEQYF. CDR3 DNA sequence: TGTGCCAGCAGCAATACAGGGGTTCACGAGCAGTACTTC.

As DNA, the CDR3 is TGCGCCAGCAGCCAAGATTGGCCAAGCGGGCCGAACACCGGGGAGCTGTTTTTT. Amino acids: CASSQDWPSGPNTGELFF. This rearrangement joins TRBV4-1 to TRBJ2-2; maybe TRBD2 (6 bases). Per germline, CDR1 MGHRA and CDR2 YSYEKL. The length of the CDR3 is 18 residues. V was cut by 0 bases and J by 0 bases, with 14 bases left in between.

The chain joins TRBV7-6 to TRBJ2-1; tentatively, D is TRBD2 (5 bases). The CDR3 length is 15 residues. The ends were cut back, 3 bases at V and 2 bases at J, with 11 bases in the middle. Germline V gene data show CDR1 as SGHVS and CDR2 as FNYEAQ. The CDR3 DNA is TGTGCCAGCAGCTTGTTGGGGAGTACCTACAATGAGCAGTTCTTC. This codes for CASSLLGSTYNEQFF.